The 9 T cell receptor beta chains presented below share a single source sample, sequenced in a study of T cells in localized non-small cell lung cancer. Here immunoSEQ multiplex PCR was the method, and the copy in TCRdb shows in-frame clones only, minus some. The table records under 35,000 clones, approximately 89% of them present only once. This material consisted of peripheral blood, taken before any cancer treatment. The receptors were gathered from a female donor of 60 years or more with stage I lung adenocarcinoma.

The V call is TRBV5-5, the J call TRBJ2-3; perhaps TRBD1 as D (6 bases). Trimming stripped 5 bases from V and 2 bases from J, with 15 bases between. The CDR3 runs 15 residues. In germline, CDR1 is SGHKS, CDR2 YYEKEE (reference sequence). CDR3 amino acids: CASSIPTGSTDTQYF. CDR3 sequence (DNA): TGTGCCAGCAGTATCCCCACAGGGTCCACAGATACGCAGTATTTT. Complete variable domain (other parts from reference TRBV5-5 and TRBJ2-3): DAGVTQSPTHLIKTRGQQVTLRCSPISGHKSVSWYQQVLGQGPQFIFQYYEKEERGRGNFPDRFSARQFPNYSSELNVNALLLGDSALYLCASSIPTGSTDTQYFGPGTRLTVL.

This clone has more than one count but fewer than ten. The rearrangement links TRBV2 to TRBJ2-2; D not certain. The germline V gene has CDR1 SNHLY and CDR2 FYNNEI. This CDR3 is built from 13 residues. The V end was cut by 2 bases, the J end by 6 bases, with 7 bases between. For the CDR3, the DNA is TGTGCCAGCAGTGAACAGGATTCCGGGGAGCTGTTTTTT. It yields the protein CASSEQDSGELFF.

The V gene is TRBV21-1, the J gene TRBJ2-7; the D call of TRBD1 is as the table states it, not checked on the DNA. TRBV21-1 is annotated as a pseudogene. This CDR3 has 17 residues. CDR3 loop: CASSKSRLTGSTYEQYF. DNA for the CDR3: TGTGCCAGCAGCAAATCGAGGTTGACAGGGTCCACCTACGAGCAGTACTTC.

V and J are TRBV6-1 and TRBJ1-2; TRBD1 aligns across 9 bases. After removal of 7 bases from V and 5 bases from J, the junction contained 8 bases not matched to a gene. CDR1 and CDR2 from the germline V gene are MNHNS and SASEGT. This CDR3 spans 14 amino acids. In nucleotides, the CDR3 is TGTGCCAGCACTCCTTCCGGGACAGGGTATGGCTACACCTTC. Translation: CASTPSGTGYGYTF.

The chain links TRBV2 to TRBJ1-1; no definite D call. Trimming pared 6 bases from V and 1 base from J, leaving 6 bases between. The CDR3 runs to 12 residues. The V gene's germline CDR1 is SNHLY and CDR2 FYNNEI. The CDR3 here is CASSLENTEAFF. For the CDR3, the DNA is TGTGCCAGCAGCTTAGAGAACACTGAAGCTTTCTTT. The full variable domain, completed using reference TRBV2 and TRBJ1-1, is EPEVTQTPSHQVTQMGQEVILRCVPISNHLYFYWYRQILGQKVEFLVSFYNNEISEKSEIFDDQFSVERPDGSNFTLKIRSTKLEDSAMYFCASSLENTEAFFGQGTRLTVV.

The V and J genes are TRBV6-5 and TRBJ2-1; 7 nucleotides align to TRBD1. J lost 9 bases, V lost 6 bases, and 14 bases had no gene match. This CDR3 contains 15 residues. Germline V gene sequence: CDR1 MNHEY, CDR2 SVGAGI. CDR3 sequence (DNA): TGTGCCAGCAGCCGACCGGGACAGTGGTTCCCTGAGCAGTTCTTC. It specifies CASSRPGQWFPEQFF.

The chain recombines TRBV4-2 with TRBJ2-1; a weak D match, TRBD2 (6 bases). The CDR3 contains 17 residues. Trimming cost V 0 bases and J 0 bases, with 12 bases left between them. CDR1 is LGHNA and CDR2 is YNFKEQ in the germline V gene. This CDR3 is CASSQDGGASSYNEQFF. In nucleotides, the CDR3 is TGTGCCAGCAGCCAAGATGGAGGGGCTAGCTCCTACAATGAGCAGTTCTTC.

This chain links TRBV5-1 with TRBJ2-5; D is uncertain. Germline values: CDR1 SGHRS, CDR2 YFSETQ. The CDR3 sequence is 14 residues long. With 1 base removed from V and 1 base from J, the gap between germline ends came to 8 bases. The DNA for the CDR3 is TGCGCCAGCAGCTTGCCCCTGATCCAAGAGACCCAGTACTTC. As protein: CASSLPLIQETQYF.

The gene calls are TRBV4-2 and TRBJ2-6, with D hard to call. V was clipped by 0 bases and J by 0 bases, with 6 bases between them. This CDR3 comprises 16 residues. Germline V gene sequence: CDR1 LGHNA, CDR2 YNFKEQ. Here the CDR3 DNA reads TGTGCCAGCAGCCAAGACATCAGCTCTGGGGCCAACGTCCTGACTTTC. Protein product: CASSQDISSGANVLTF.